These T cell receptor beta chains were read from a single sample in a study of CD8+ T cells in alopecia areata. TCRdb's table, derived via immunoSEQ multiplex PCR, lists solely in-frame clones and lacks some. This sample has some 130,000 clones, with 49% found just once. Material: CD8+ T cells sorted from blood, obtained at week 0. These TCRs come from a human donor with alopecia areata. Each CDR3 is given with its conserved first and last residue. Each record gives: D gene, clone size, V gene, J gene, CDR3 protein, CDR3 DNA. A D gene is named only where the DNA matches it firmly. Only some rows state a clone size, as once, few, many or a class for expanded clones.

TRBD1	-	TRBV30	TRBJ1-3	CAWDGTESSGNTIYF	TGTGCCTGGGACGGGACAGAAAGCTCTGGAAACACCATATATTTT
-	few	TRBV6-5	TRBJ1-1	CASSWGGTEAFF	TGTGCCAGCAGTTGGGGTGGCACTGAAGCTTTCTTT
TRBD1	few	TRBV5-6	TRBJ2-5	CASSLAVQGETQYF	TGTGCCAGCAGCTTGGCCGTACAGGGGGAGACCCAGTACTTC
-	-	TRBV4-3	TRBJ2-7	CASSQDRDIYYEQYF	TGCGCCAGCAGCCAGGACCGGGACATCTACTACGAGCAGTACTTC
-	-	TRBV27	TRBJ2-7	CASRPGPKTHEQYF	TGTGCCAGCAGGCCGGGACCAAAGACCCACGAGCAGTACTTC
-	-	TRBV30	TRBJ2-7	CAWSGMESYGYRYEQYF	TGTGCCTGGAGTGGTATGGAATCTTATGGGTACCGCTACGAGCAGTACTTC
-	-	TRBV5-6	TRBJ2-3	CASSLRGVVVTDTQYF	TGTGCCAGCAGCTTGCGAGGCGTTGTGGTGACAGATACGCAGTATTTT
-	-	TRBV29-1	TRBJ2-7	CSAGSTSSYEQYF	TGCAGCGCCGGCAGCACCAGCTCCTACGAGCAGTACTTC
TRBD1	-	TRBV7-9	TRBJ2-7	CASSAPGQGYLNEQYF	TGTGCCAGCAGCGCTCCGGGACAGGGATACCTAAACGAGCAGTACTTC
-	-	TRBV27	TRBJ2-7	CASSQGNDEQYF	TGTGCCAGCAGTCAGGGTAACGACGAGCAGTACTTC
-	few	TRBV7-9	TRBJ2-5	CASSPHWVTQETQYF	TGTGCCAGCAGCCCCCATTGGGTTACCCAAGAGACCCAGTACTTC
-	few	TRBV28	TRBJ2-1	CASTSDGGEQFF	TGTGCCAGCACCTCAGATGGCGGGGAGCAGTTCTTC
TRBD1	-	TRBV27	TRBJ2-1	CASSPDRGPYNEQFF	TGTGCCAGCAGTCCCGACAGGGGGCCCTACAATGAGCAGTTCTTC
-	once	TRBV5-1	TRBJ2-7	CASSLRGATYEQYF	TGCGCCAGCAGCCTTAGAGGAGCGACCTACGAGCAGTACTTC
-	once	TRBV29-1	TRBJ2-7	CSVESGTHTNYEQYF	TGCAGCGTTGAGTCGGGGACTCACACCAACTACGAGCAGTACTTC
TRBD2	-	TRBV27	TRBJ2-2	CASSYLGGLRELFF	TGTGCCAGCAGTTACCTGGGAGGGTTGCGGGAGCTGTTTTTT
TRBD1	-	TRBV30	TRBJ2-7	CAWSVPRDRGWEQYF	TGTGCCTGGAGTGTACCTCGAGACAGGGGGTGGGAGCAGTACTTC
-	few	TRBV13	TRBJ1-2	CASSLDAITSTRGDGYTF	TGTGCCAGCAGCTTAGACGCGATTACGTCCACCCGGGGGGATGGCTACACCTTC
TRBD1	-	TRBV11-1	TRBJ2-1	CASNPRPGQVNRRNEQFF	TGTGCCAGCAACCCCCGCCCGGGACAGGTAAATCGTCGCAATGAGCAGTTCTTC
-	few	TRBV11-2	TRBJ2-7	CASSLALSRVYEQYF	TGTGCCAGCAGCTTAGCGTTGTCGCGGGTCTACGAGCAGTACTTC
-	-	TRBV5-1	TRBJ2-7	CASRVDRGMSSYEQYF	TGCGCCAGCAGAGTGGACCGGGGGATGAGCTCCTACGAGCAGTACTTC
TRBD2	-	TRBV6-5	TRBJ2-1	CASSYLGLASYNEQFF	TGTGCCAGCAGTTACCTTGGACTAGCCTCCTACAATGAGCAGTTCTTC